The 22 T cell receptor beta chains below come from one sample, sequenced in a study of monozygotic twins with cystic fibrosis. Method: immunoSEQ multiplex PCR; TCRdb's copy keeps in-frame clones and lacks some. The sample has roughly 25,000 clones, 91% seen once. Sequenced: blood. The source of these receptors is a girl aged 2 to 10 with cystic fibrosis.

The V and J genes are TRBV19 and TRBJ1-5; the match to TRBD1 covers 8 bases. V trimming: 7 bases; J trimming: 5 bases; junction bases outside the gene matches: 13. The CDR3 runs to 16 residues. Germline loops: CDR1 LNHDA, CDR2 SQIVND (reference sequence). The CDR3 bases are TGTGCCAGTATGCGGACAGGGAAAGGTGGCTATCAGCCCCAGCATTTT. Translated, it gives CASMRTGKGGYQPQHF.

The chain uses TRBV7-9 and TRBJ1-2; 8 nucleotides match TRBD1. Germline CDR1 reads SEHNR; CDR2 reads FQNEAQ (reference sequence). V was clipped by 5 bases and J by 7 bases; unmatched bases: 6. The CDR3 runs to 13 residues. DNA for the CDR3: TGTGCCAGCAGCGCGGGACAGGCCGCTGGCTACACCTTC. Its protein is CASSAGQAAGYTF.

V and J are TRBV19 and TRBJ1-5; 8 positions agree with TRBD1. CDR1 is LNHDA and CDR2 is SQIVND in the germline V gene (reference sequence). The CDR3 is 17 amino acids. Germline trimming cut 8 bases from V and 9 bases from J; bases unmatched to any gene: 21. The CDR3 sequence: CASYNNRAGGAGWPQHF. The CDR3 nucleotides are TGTGCCAGTTATAACAATCGTGCAGGGGGCGCCGGATGGCCCCAGCATTTT.

CDR3 sequence (DNA): TGTGCCAGCTCAGGGGGGACAGGGGCGGACTACGAGCAGTACTTC. It encodes CASSGGTGADYEQYF. V and J are TRBV18 and TRBJ2-7; 10 nucleotides match TRBD1. J lost 3 bases, V lost 5 bases, and 7 bases had no gene match. CDR1 is KGHSH, CDR2 LQKENI, per germline. This CDR3 has 15 residues.

V usage is TRBV28 and J usage is TRBJ2-7, with D unresolved. Germline CDR1 and CDR2: MDHEN and SYDVKM. This CDR3 comprises 15 residues. Trimming removed 1 base from V and 0 bases from J, with 10 bases in between. This chain's CDR3 is CASSLYWGISYEQYF. DNA of the CDR3: TGTGCCAGCAGTTTATATTGGGGAATCTCCTACGAGCAGTACTTC.

V gene TRBV9 combines with J gene TRBJ2-5; the match to TRBD2 covers 7 bases. Germline values: CDR1 SGDLS, CDR2 YYNGEE. Losses at the gene ends were 0 bases for V and 5 bases for J; bases not matched to a gene: 7. The CDR3 length is 15 residues. CDR3 in amino acids: CASSVGNLGGETQYF. The CDR3 DNA is TGTGCCAGCAGCGTAGGCAACCTCGGGGGGGAGACCCAGTACTTC.

J is TRBJ1-4 and V is TRBV12-5; TRBD1 matches at 8 bases. The germline V gene encodes CDR1 LGHNT and CDR2 FRNRAP. This CDR3 region has 16 residues. The V gene end was trimmed by 0 bases and the J gene end by 5 bases; junction bases not matched to a gene: 5. The CDR3: CASGLVLRTGNEKLFF. CDR3 bases: TGTGCTAGTGGTTTGGTACTGAGGACAGGGAATGAAAAACTGTTTTTT.

The chain recombines TRBV6-5 with TRBJ2-5, with 12 nucleotides matching TRBD1. The germline gives CDR1 MNHEY, CDR2 SVGAGI. V lost 5 bases, J lost 5 bases, and 6 bases stayed unmatched. This CDR3 contains 15 residues. This chain's CDR3 is CASSPGTGGWETQYF. The CDR3 region has the DNA TGTGCCAGCAGTCCAGGGACAGGGGGCTGGGAGACCCAGTACTTC.

This clone was observed a few times. J is TRBJ1-1 and V is TRBV6-6; weak D call: TRBD1 (5 bases). The CDR3 length is 15 residues. Trimming removed 2 bases from V and 4 bases from J, with 14 bases in between. Germline assignment: CDR1 MNHNY and CDR2 SVGAGI (reference sequence). The CDR3 nucleotides read TGTGCCAGCAGTTACCCCCAGGGTCCGGGCACTGAAGCTTTCTTT. Residues: CASSYPQGPGTEAFF.

V usage is TRBV14 and J usage is TRBJ2-2, with TRBD1 matching 10 bases. The CDR3 is made up of 14 amino acids. The junction had 3 bases not matched to a gene; V was cut back by 4 bases and J by 7 bases. CDR1 SGHDN and CDR2 FVKESK come from the germline V gene. The CDR3 bases are TGTGCCAGCAGCCCCGGGACAGGGGTCGGGGAGCTGTTTTTT. Translating gives CASSPGTGVGELFF.

The chain couples TRBV6-1 to TRBJ2-7, with D perhaps TRBD1 (6 bases). V lost 4 bases and J 3 bases, leaving 7 bases between the germline ends. The germline V gene encodes CDR1 MNHNS and CDR2 SASEGT. This CDR3 region has 12 residues. CDR3 protein: CASSGDNYEQYF. Written as DNA, the CDR3 is TGTGCCAGCAGTGGGGACAACTACGAGCAGTACTTC.

The chain couples TRBV2 to TRBJ1-2; D might be TRBD1 (5 bases). Looked up from germline, CDR1 is SNHLY and CDR2 is FYNNEI. This CDR3 contains 13 residues. Trimming shortened V by 1 base and J by 5 bases, and 8 bases separated the two germline ends. In nucleotides, the CDR3 is TGTGCCAGCAGTGAAGGGGGCTGGTATGGCTACACCTTC. This gives the protein CASSEGGWYGYTF. Combining the CDR3 with reference TRBV2 and TRBJ1-2 gives the whole variable domain EPEVTQTPSHQVTQMGQEVILRCVPISNHLYFYWYRQILGQKVEFLVSFYNNEISEKSEIFDDQFSVERPDGSNFTLKIRSTKLEDSAMYFCASSEGGWYGYTFGSGTRLTVV.

This chain connects TRBV29-1 to TRBJ1-5; D remains ambiguous. The CDR3 spans 12 residues. Germline values: CDR1 SQVTM, CDR2 ANQGSEA. V was pared by 7 bases and J by 6 bases, with 13 bases between. As DNA, the CDR3 is TGCAGCGCAAGCGGACGGGGTCAGCCCCAGCATTTT. Its protein is CSASGRGQPQHF.

The CDR3, as DNA: TGTGCCAGCAGCCCCCTGGACCTCTCTGGGGCCAACGTCCTGACTTTC. Protein sequence: CASSPLDLSGANVLTF. V gene TRBV5-4 combines with J gene TRBJ2-6; D unresolved. Looked up from germline, CDR1 is SGHNT and CDR2 is YYREEE (reference sequence). The CDR3 covers 16 residues. Trimming pared 4 bases from V and 0 bases from J, leaving 11 bases between.

This clone is a singleton in its sample. The chain has TRBV19 and TRBJ2-2; tentatively, D is TRBD1 or TRBD2 (6 bases each). The V and J ends lost 11 bases and 0 bases respectively, with 16 bases between them. This CDR3 is built from 15 residues. Looked up from germline, CDR1 is LNHDA and CDR2 is SQIVND (reference sequence). The CDR3 sequence is CASHKGGANTGELFF. CDR3 nucleotide sequence: TGTGCCTCCCATAAGGGGGGCGCGAACACCGGGGAGCTGTTTTTT.

This sequence joins TRBV5-1 and TRBJ1-2; no definite D call. Germline V gene sequence: CDR1 SGHRS, CDR2 YFSETQ. V was cut by 0 bases and J by 6 bases, with 15 bases left in between. The CDR3 sequence is 15 residues long. The CDR3 bases are TGCGCCAGCAGCTTGGTGTATGGAGGCCAGGATGGCTACACCTTC. It encodes CASSLVYGGQDGYTF.

The CDR3 here is CASRAQETQYF. DNA for the CDR3: TGTGCCAGTAGAGCCCAAGAGACCCAGTACTTC. J is TRBJ2-5 and V is TRBV19; D gene ambiguous. Germline CDR1 LNHDA, CDR2 SQIVND (reference sequence). V was cut by 6 bases and J by 1 base, with 3 bases left in between. CDR3 length: 11 residues.

The chain joins TRBV5-1 to TRBJ2-2; TRBD1 is a possible D gene (6 bases). This CDR3 region has 17 residues. Germline V gene sequence: CDR1 SGHRS, CDR2 YFSETQ. V dropped 2 bases and J dropped 7 bases, with 21 bases sitting between them. This CDR3 is CASSFPDSAIPLGELFF. Written as DNA, the CDR3 is TGCGCCAGCAGCTTCCCGGACAGTGCTATCCCACTCGGGGAGCTGTTTTTT.

This clone occurred once. This chain uses TRBV6-1 with TRBJ1-5; D remains ambiguous. In germline, CDR1 is MNHNS, CDR2 SASEGT. CDR3 length equals 13 residues. The germline V and J ends were trimmed by 0 bases and 3 bases, with 3 bases remaining between them. CDR3 region: CASSEAYNQPQHF. For the CDR3, the DNA is TGTGCCAGCAGTGAAGCCTACAATCAGCCCCAGCATTTT.

V gene TRBV19 combines with J gene TRBJ1-1; D is unclear. Trimming removed 8 bases at V and 0 bases at J, with 7 bases between. Germline CDR1 and CDR2: LNHDA and SQIVND (reference sequence). The CDR3 has 12 amino acids. The CDR3 nucleotides are TGTGCCAGTTCAAGAGTGAACACTGAAGCTTTCTTT. As protein: CASSRVNTEAFF.

The table lists this clone with a count of one. This chain links TRBV5-1 with TRBJ2-7, with 9 bases matching TRBD1. Germline V gene data show CDR1 as SGHRS and CDR2 as YFSETQ. After removal of 0 bases from V and 3 bases from J, the junction contained 7 bases not matched to a gene. This CDR3 is 16 amino acids long. In DNA, the CDR3 is TGCGCCAGCAGCTTGGAGTCGGGGACAGGGATCTACGAGCAGTACTTC. This gives the protein CASSLESGTGIYEQYF.

The rearrangement joins TRBV15 to TRBJ2-5; the D is unclear. V was shortened by 3 bases and J by 5 bases, with 7 bases between the two germline ends. CDR3 length: 12 residues. In germline, CDR1 is LNHNV, CDR2 YYDKDF (reference sequence). Here the CDR3 DNA reads TGTGCCACCAGCAGCCCCTCCGAGACCCAGTACTTC. Its protein is CATSSPSETQYF.